Listed below are T cell receptor beta chains from one sample, sequenced in a study of blood T cells in healthy people across ages. TCRdb reanalysed the 5' RACE reads using MiXCR and keeps one entry per CDR3 protein. Of 550,000 to 750,000 distinct CDR3 sequences listed, 20% to 25% are singletons. Specimen: blood. Source of these receptors: a man between 65 and 85 years old in good health. CDR3s include the opening cysteine and the closing phenylalanine or tryptophan. A D gene is named only where the DNA matches it firmly. Part of the rows lack a size; the others show once, few, many or a class for expanded clones.

clone size	V gene	J gene	D gene	CDR3 DNA	CDR3 protein
.	TRBV10-2	TRBJ1-2	.	TGCGCCAGCAGTGTAGGTGGCAGGGATGGCTACACCTTC	CASSVGGRDGYTF
few	TRBV5-1	TRBJ2-1	TRBD2	TGCGCCAGCAGCCCGGGACTAGCGGGGGCCGCCGAGGTGAATGAGCAGTTCTTC	CASSPGLAGAAEVNEQFF
few	TRBV20-1	TRBJ2-2	.	TGCAGTGCTAGACAACCCAGACTAGATCGCCGTCCCGGGGAGCTGTTTTTT	CSARQPRLDRRPGELFF
.	TRBV5-5	TRBJ2-1	TRBD1	TGTGCCAGCAGCCCCGGACAGGGGGTGTACAATGAGCAGTTCTTC	CASSPGQGVYNEQFF
.	TRBV5-1	TRBJ2-4	TRBD2	TGCGCCAGCAGCCCGGCTAGCGGGAGTCAAAACATTCAGTACTTC	CASSPASGSQNIQYF
.	TRBV25-1	TRBJ2-7	.	TGTGCCAGCAGTGAGCACTTAGGAGGGTACGAGCAGTACTTC	CASSEHLGGYEQYF
few	TRBV28	TRBJ1-4	.	TGTGCCAGCAGTCCCTACAGGGAGGTTAATGAAAAACTGTTTTTT	CASSPYREVNEKLFF
many	TRBV18	TRBJ1-2	.	TGTGCCAGCTCACCAGGGGCATCAGCTAACTATGGCTACACCTTC	CASSPGASANYGYTF
few	TRBV3-1	TRBJ2-7	TRBD2	TGTGCCAGCAGCCCAGCGGGAGGGGATTACGAGCAGTACTTC	CASSPAGGDYEQYF
few	TRBV24-1	TRBJ2-3	.	TGTGCCACCAGTGATTCCCGGGTTAATACGCAGTATTTT	CATSDSRVNTQYF
.	TRBV5-5	TRBJ2-7	.	TGTGCCAGCAGCCCAGAGACCCCGATGGAGTTCTACGAGCAGTACTTC	CASSPETPMEFYEQYF
many	TRBV2	TRBJ2-1	TRBD2	TGTGCCAGCAGTCCAACGACTAGCGGGAGCGGTGAGCAGTTCTTC	CASSPTTSGSGEQFF
.	TRBV9	TRBJ2-5	.	TGTGCCAGCAGCGTAGACGAAGGGGGGTACCAAGAGACCCAGTACTTC	CASSVDEGGYQETQYF
.	TRBV18	TRBJ2-5	.	TGTGCCAGCTCACTCGGCCCCTGGGTAAGAGGGGAGACCCAGTACTTC	CASSLGPWVRGETQYF
few	TRBV24-1	TRBJ1-2	TRBD1	TGTGCCACCAGTGACCCGGGACAGGGATTTGGCTACACCTTC	CATSDPGQGFGYTF
few	TRBV3-1	TRBJ2-7	.	TGTGCCAGCAGCCAAGATACGGGACTCACCTACGAGCAGTACTTC	CASSQDTGLTYEQYF
.	TRBV6-1	TRBJ2-7	.	TGTGCCAGCAGTGAGCCTAGGACAGTGTCCTACGAGCAGTACTTC	CASSEPRTVSYEQYF
.	TRBV7-6	TRBJ2-1	.	TGTGCCAGCAGCTTTACAGGAGGTTACTACAAAGAGCAGTTCTTC	CASSFTGGYYKEQFF
few	TRBV14	TRBJ1-1	.	TGTGCCAGCAGCCGGCTCGGGACCGCGAACACTGAAGCTTTCTTT	CASSRLGTANTEAFF
many	TRBV5-1	TRBJ2-7	TRBD2	TGCGCCAGCAGCTTGGTAGGCAGGGTCGGGACTAGCGGGATTTACGAGCAGTACTTC	CASSLVGRVGTSGIYEQYF